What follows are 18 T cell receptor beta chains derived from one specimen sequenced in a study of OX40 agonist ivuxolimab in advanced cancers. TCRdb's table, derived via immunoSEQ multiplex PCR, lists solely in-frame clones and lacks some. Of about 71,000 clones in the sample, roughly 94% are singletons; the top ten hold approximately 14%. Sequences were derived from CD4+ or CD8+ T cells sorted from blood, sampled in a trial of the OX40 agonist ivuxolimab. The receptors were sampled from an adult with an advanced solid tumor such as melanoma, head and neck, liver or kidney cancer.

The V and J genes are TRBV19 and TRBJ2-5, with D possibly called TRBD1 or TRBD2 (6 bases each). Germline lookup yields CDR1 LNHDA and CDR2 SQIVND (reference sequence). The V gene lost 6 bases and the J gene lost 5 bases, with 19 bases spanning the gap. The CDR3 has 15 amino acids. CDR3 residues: CASSSNPGAQETQYF. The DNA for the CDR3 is TGTGCCAGTAGCAGCAACCCGGGGGCCCAGGAGACCCAGTACTTC.

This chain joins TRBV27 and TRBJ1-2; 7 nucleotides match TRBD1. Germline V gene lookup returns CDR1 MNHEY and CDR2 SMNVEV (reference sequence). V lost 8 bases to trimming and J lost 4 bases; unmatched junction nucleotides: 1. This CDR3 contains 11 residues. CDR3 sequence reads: CASRDSYGYTF. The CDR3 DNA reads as TGTGCCAGCCGGGACAGCTATGGCTACACCTTC.

CDR3 DNA sequence: TGTGCCAGCAGTTTTAGCTTTATGAACACTGAAGCTTTCTTT. This gives the protein CASSFSFMNTEAFF. The chain combines TRBV27 with TRBJ1-1; D ambiguous. The CDR3 runs 14 residues. Germline CDR1 MNHEY, CDR2 SMNVEV (reference sequence). Trimming cost V 3 bases and J 0 bases, with 8 bases left between them.

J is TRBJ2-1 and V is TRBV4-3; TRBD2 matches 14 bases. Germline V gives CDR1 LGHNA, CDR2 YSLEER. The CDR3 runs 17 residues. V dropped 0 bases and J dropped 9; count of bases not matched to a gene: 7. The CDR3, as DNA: TGCGCCAGCAGCCAAGATTCTGGACTAGCGGGGGGCCTTGAGCAGTTCTTC. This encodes CASSQDSGLAGGLEQFF.

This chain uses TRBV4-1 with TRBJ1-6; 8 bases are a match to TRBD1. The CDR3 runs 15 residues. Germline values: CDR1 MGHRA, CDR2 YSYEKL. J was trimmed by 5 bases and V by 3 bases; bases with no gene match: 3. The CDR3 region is CASSQRGQDNSPLHF. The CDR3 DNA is TGCGCCAGCAGCCAGCGGGGACAGGATAATTCACCCCTCCACTTT.

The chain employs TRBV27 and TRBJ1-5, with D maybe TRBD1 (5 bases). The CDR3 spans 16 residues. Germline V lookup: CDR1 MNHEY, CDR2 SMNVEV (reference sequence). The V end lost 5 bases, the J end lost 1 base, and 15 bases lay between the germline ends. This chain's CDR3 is CASSPSRDLSNQPQHF. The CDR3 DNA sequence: TGTGCCAGCAGTCCTTCCAGGGATTTAAGCAATCAGCCCCAGCATTTT.

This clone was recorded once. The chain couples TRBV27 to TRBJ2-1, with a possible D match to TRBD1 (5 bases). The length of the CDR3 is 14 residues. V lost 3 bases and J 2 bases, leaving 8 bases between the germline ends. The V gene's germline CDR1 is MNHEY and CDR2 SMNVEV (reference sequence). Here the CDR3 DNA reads TGTGCCAGCAGTTTCCAGGGTACCTACAATGAGCAGTTCTTC. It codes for CASSFQGTYNEQFF.

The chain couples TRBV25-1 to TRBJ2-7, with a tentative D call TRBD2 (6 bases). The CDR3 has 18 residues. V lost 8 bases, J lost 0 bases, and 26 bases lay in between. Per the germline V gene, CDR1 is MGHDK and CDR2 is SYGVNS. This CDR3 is CASAGPHHLGGDSYEQYF. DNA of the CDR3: TGTGCCAGCGCCGGCCCCCATCATCTAGGCGGGGACTCCTACGAGCAGTACTTC.

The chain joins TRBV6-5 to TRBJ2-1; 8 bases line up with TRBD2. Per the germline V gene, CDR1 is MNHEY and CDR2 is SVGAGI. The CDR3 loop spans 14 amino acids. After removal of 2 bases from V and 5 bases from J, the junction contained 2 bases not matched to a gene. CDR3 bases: TGTGCCAGCAGTTACACTAGCGGAAACAATGAGCAGTTCTTC. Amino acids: CASSYTSGNNEQFF.

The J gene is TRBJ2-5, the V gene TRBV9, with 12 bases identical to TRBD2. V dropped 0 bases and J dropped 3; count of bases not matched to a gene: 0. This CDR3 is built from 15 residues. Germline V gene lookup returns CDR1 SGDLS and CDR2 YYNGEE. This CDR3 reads CASSVGLAGEETQYF. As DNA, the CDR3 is TGTGCCAGCAGCGTAGGACTAGCGGGGGAAGAGACCCAGTACTTC.

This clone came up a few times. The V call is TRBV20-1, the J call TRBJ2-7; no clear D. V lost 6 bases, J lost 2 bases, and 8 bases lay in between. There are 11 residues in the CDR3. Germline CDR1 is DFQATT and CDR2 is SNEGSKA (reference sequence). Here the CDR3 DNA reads TGCAGTGCCCTTCTCACCTACGAGCAGTACTTC. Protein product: CSALLTYEQYF.

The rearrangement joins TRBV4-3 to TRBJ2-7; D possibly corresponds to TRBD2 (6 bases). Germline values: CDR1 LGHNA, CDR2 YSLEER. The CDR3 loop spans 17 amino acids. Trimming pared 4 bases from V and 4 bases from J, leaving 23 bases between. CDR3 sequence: CASSPGRAGRSSYEQYF. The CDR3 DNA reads TGCGCCAGCAGCCCCGGTCGGGCCGGGAGAAGTTCGTACGAGCAGTACTTC.

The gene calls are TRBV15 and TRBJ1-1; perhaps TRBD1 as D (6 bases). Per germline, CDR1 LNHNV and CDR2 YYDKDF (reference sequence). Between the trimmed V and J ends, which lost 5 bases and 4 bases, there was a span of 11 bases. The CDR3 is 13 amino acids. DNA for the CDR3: TGTGCCACCAGCCGGGGGGCCAGCACTGAAGCTTTCTTT. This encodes CATSRGASTEAFF.

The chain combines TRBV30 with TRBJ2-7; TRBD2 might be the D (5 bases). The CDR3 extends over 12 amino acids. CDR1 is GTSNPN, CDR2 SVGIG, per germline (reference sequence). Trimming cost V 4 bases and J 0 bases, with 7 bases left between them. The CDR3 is CAWTGSSYEQYF. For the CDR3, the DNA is TGTGCCTGGACGGGAAGCTCCTACGAGCAGTACTTC.

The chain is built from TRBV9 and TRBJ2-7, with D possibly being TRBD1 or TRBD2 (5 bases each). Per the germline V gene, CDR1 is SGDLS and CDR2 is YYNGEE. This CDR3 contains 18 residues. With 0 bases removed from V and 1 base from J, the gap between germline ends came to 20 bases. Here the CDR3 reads CASSVDEGPTYGSYEQYF. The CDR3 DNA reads TGTGCCAGCAGCGTAGACGAGGGACCCACATATGGTTCCTACGAGCAGTACTTC.

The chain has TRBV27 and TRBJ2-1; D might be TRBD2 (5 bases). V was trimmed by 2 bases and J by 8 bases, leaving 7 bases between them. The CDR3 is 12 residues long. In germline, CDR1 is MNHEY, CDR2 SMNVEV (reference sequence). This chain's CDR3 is CASSLTGDEQFF. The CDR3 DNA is TGTGCCAGCAGTTTAACCGGGGATGAGCAGTTCTTC.

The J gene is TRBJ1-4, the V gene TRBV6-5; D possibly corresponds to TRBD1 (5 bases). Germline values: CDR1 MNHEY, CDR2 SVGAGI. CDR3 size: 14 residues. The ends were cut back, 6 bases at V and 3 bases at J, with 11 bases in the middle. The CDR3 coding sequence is TGTGCCAGCAGCTCAGGGAGTCCTAATGAAAAACTGTTTTTT. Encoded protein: CASSSGSPNEKLFF.

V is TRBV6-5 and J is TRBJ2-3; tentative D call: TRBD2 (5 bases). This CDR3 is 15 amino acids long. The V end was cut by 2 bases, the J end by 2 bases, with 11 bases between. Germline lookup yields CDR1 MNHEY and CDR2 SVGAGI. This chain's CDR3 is CASSYGWRYTDTQYF. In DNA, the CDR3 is TGTGCCAGCAGTTACGGTTGGAGGTACACAGATACGCAGTATTTT.